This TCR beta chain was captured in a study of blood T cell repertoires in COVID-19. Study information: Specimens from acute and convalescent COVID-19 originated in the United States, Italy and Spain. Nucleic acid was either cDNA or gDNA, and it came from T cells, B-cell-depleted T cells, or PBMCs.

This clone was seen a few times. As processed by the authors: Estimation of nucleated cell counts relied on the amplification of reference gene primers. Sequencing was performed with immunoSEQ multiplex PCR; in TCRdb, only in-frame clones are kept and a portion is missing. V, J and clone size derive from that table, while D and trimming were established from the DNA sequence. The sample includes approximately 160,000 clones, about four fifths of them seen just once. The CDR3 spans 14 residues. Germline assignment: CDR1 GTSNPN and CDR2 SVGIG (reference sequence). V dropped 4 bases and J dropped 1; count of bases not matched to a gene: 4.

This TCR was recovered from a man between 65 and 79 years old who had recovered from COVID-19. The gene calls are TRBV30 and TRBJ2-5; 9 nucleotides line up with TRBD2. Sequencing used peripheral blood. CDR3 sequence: CAWTSGAFQETQYF. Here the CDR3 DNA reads TGTGCCTGGACTAGCGGGGCATTCCAAGAGACCCAGTACTTC.